This TCR beta chain was identified during a study of blood T cells in healthy people across ages. This clonotype was observed a few times. Antigen unknown. An end of the junction differs from the germline gene, which may be a read error. Study conclusions and caveats: Both higher diversity and more naive CD4+ cells marked long-lived donors when set against aged donors.

Alongside a J-beta primer mix, a sample-barcoded 5' primer served in a second PCR lasting about 7 to 11 cycles. The template-switch adaptor, which had 12 random nucleotides, put a tag on each cDNA molecule. One entry per CDR3 protein, called by TCRdb with MiXCR from the 5' RACE reads. The sample holds about 570,000 distinct CDR3 sequences, roughly a quarter seen once. From germline, CDR1 is MNHEY and CDR2 SMNVEV (reference sequence). This CDR3 is 15 amino acids long. This chain joins TRBV27 and TRBJ1-6; D is possibly TRBD1 (5 bases). Sequencing input: blood. This TCR came from a woman in her sixties or seventies in good health. The CDR3 spells CASRTGSSYDSPLHF. As DNA, the CDR3 is TGTGCCAGCAGAACAGGTAGCTCCTATGATTCACCCCTCCACTTT.